These 5 T cell receptor beta chains were sequenced from one sample in a study of beta chain features in type 1 diabetes. Expressed TCRB transcripts were sequenced, since all the RNA that had been isolated was reverse transcribed. The method was immunoSEQ multiplex PCR; TCRdb's version includes in-frame clones alone and lacks a portion of them. The sample carries 200,000 to 300,000 clones, approximately 14% recorded once. Sequencing was performed on naive CD4+ T cells from blood. All receptors come from a woman aged 40 to 50 in good health.

This clone was seen a few times. This rearrangement joins TRBV27 to TRBJ2-7; D gene unclear. CDR1 and CDR2 from the germline V gene are MNHEY and SMNVEV (reference sequence). The CDR3 spans 13 residues. Trimming removed 6 bases at V and 3 bases at J, with 12 bases between. The CDR3 nucleotides are TGTGCCAGCAGCCGAGATCAGGTCTACGAGCAGTACTTC. Translating it yields CASSRDQVYEQYF.

The V and J genes are TRBV19 and TRBJ2-3; 7 bases match TRBD1. Germline values: CDR1 LNHDA, CDR2 SQIVND (reference sequence). The CDR3 extends over 14 amino acids. Trimming cost V 6 bases and J 2 bases; bases outside gene matches: 5. The chain's CDR3 is CASRSGQATDTQYF. The CDR3 nucleotides read TGTGCCAGTAGATCCGGACAGGCCACAGATACGCAGTATTTT.

This clone turned up a few times. The rearrangement links TRBV2 to TRBJ2-2, with 9 bases that match TRBD2. This CDR3 comprises 15 residues. The germline V gene has CDR1 SNHLY and CDR2 FYNNEI. After removal of 2 bases from V and 7 bases from J, the junction contained 5 bases not matched to a gene. CDR3 loop: CASSEWRGGHGELFF. Here the CDR3 DNA reads TGTGCCAGCAGTGAATGGCGGGGGGGCCACGGGGAGCTGTTTTTT.

This chain links TRBV2 with TRBJ1-6; 8 bases line up with TRBD1. After removal of 6 bases from V and 7 bases from J, the junction contained 11 bases not matched to a gene. Germline V CDR1 and CDR2: SNHLY, FYNNEI. This CDR3 contains 16 residues. The CDR3 spells CASSAPGQGGNSPLHF. The CDR3 DNA reads as TGTGCCAGCAGCGCGCCAGGACAGGGTGGAAATTCACCCCTCCACTTT.

The rearrangement links TRBV29-1 to TRBJ1-2, with TRBD1 identical over 9 bases. The germline V gene has CDR1 SQVTM and CDR2 ANQGSEA. Trimming at V came to 7 bases and at J to 6 bases, leaving 9 bases not matched to a gene. This CDR3 has 13 amino acids. CDR3 DNA: TGCAGCGCGGCGGACAGGGGCGGAAATGGCTACACCTTC. This translates into CSAADRGGNGYTF.